Below, 5 T cell receptor beta chains from the same sample are listed, as sequenced in a study of shared clonotypes between healthy human individuals. The protocol was immunoSEQ multiplex PCR, while the TCRdb copy is restricted to in-frame clones and leaves out a portion. The sample includes some 530,000 clones, about 72% seen only once; the top ten take approximately 12%. Sequencing was performed on PBMCs. The receptors derive from a middle-aged woman in good health. Some clones in this sample may be carry-over from other donors' samples.

The rearrangement links TRBV7-2 to TRBJ2-5, with 8 bases aligning to TRBD2. Germline V lookup: CDR1 SGHTA, CDR2 FQGNSA. Trimming took 7 bases from V and 1 from J; bases not matched to a gene: 5. This CDR3 comprises 14 residues. This CDR3 reads CASTRLASQETQYF. CDR3 DNA sequence: TGTGCCAGCACTCGACTAGCGAGCCAAGAGACCCAGTACTTC.

The table lists this clone with a count of one. The rearrangement uses TRBV11-2 and TRBJ2-2, with 7 bases lining up with TRBD1. The V gene's germline CDR1 is SGHAT and CDR2 FQNNGV. V trimming: 5 bases; J trimming: 2 bases; junction bases outside the gene matches: 5. This CDR3 contains 15 residues. The CDR3 coding sequence is TGTGCCAGCAGCAAGACAGGGCTTAACACCGGGGAGCTGTTTTTT. It codes for CASSKTGLNTGELFF.

This clone was observed a single time. The rearrangement joins TRBV7-9 to TRBJ2-7, with D tentatively TRBD1 (5 bases). The CDR3 length is 12 residues. Germline CDR1 reads SEHNR; CDR2 reads FQNEAQ (reference sequence). Deletions cut 3 bases from V and 6 bases from J, with 9 bases between. The CDR3 region is CASSLDTGEQYF. In DNA form, the CDR3 reads TGTGCCAGCAGCTTGGACACGGGCGAGCAGTACTTC.

The rearrangement joins TRBV7-3 to TRBJ1-1, with 8 bases that match TRBD1. From germline, CDR1 is SGHTA and CDR2 FQGTGA. There are 16 residues in the CDR3. The trim removed 3 bases at V and 5 bases at J, leaving 11 bases unmatched. The CDR3 DNA sequence: TGTGCCAGCAGCTTGGTGGTTGGACAGGGTTTGACTGAAGCTTTCTTT. This sequence encodes CASSLVVGQGLTEAFF.

This clone was observed a few times. CDR3 bases: TGTGCCAGCAGCTTATACACTGACACCGGGGAGCTGTTTTTT. Protein product: CASSLYTDTGELFF. This chain uses TRBV7-9 with TRBJ2-2; the D is unclear. Germline V gives CDR1 SEHNR, CDR2 FQNEAQ (reference sequence). V lost 2 bases and J 3 bases, leaving 7 bases between the germline ends. CDR3 size: 14 residues.